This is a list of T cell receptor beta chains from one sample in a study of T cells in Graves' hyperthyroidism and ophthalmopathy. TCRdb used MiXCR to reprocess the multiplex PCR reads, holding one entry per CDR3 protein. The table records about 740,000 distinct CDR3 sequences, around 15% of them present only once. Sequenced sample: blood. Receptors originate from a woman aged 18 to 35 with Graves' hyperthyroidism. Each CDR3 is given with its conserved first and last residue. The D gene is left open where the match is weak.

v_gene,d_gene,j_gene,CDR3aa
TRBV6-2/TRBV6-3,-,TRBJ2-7,CASRNGIYEQYF
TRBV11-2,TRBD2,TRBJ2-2,CASSLGTSLVRTGELFF
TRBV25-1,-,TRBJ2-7,CASSEGSGSSSYEQYF
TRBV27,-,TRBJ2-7,CASSLEPPGSYEQYF
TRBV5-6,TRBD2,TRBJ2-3,CASSPWTSGGTDTQYF
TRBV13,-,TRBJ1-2,CASSLAPDYGYTF
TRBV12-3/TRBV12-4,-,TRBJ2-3,CASSYDDGLQATDTQYF
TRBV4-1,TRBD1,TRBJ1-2,CASSQVRRDRTNYGYTF
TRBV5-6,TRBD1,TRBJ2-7,CASSLRTRGIIRLYEQYF
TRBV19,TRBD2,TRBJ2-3,CASSDTSGRSDTQYF
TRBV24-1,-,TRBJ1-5,CATSPGGDSNQPQHF
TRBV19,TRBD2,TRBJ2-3,CASSPLAGSRGTQYF
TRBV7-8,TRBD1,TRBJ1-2,CASTKSARGYRGQFSYGYTF
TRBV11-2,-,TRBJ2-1,CASSRTAYNEQFF
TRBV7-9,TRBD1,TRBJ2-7,CASRRDRATYEQYF
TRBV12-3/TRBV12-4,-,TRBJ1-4,CASSLWDTGEKLFF
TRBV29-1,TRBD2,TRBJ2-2,CSARGGKNTGELFF
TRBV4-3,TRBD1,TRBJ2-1,CASSQAPQTGYNNEQFF
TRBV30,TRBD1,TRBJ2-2,CAWGQDTGELFF
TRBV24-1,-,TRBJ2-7,CATSDDHSYEQYF
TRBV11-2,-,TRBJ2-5,CAGSRNAGQETQYF
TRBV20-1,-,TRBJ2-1,CSPRAGGSYNEQFF
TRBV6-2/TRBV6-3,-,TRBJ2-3,CASSYLRPSTDTQYF
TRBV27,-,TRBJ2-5,CASSFQGGTQYF
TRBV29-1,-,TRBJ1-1,CSVTGGATEAFF
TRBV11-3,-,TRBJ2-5,CASSRVRQETQYF
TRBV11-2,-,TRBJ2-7,CASSLERTVDYVQYF
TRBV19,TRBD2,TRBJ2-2,CASREMAGGETGELFF
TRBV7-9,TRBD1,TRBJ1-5,CASSSGQGKMGNQPQHF
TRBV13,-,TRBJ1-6,CASSLAGRCWEPLHF
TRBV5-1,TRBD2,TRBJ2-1,CASSPGIAGGPGEFF
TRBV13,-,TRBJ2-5,CASSSLSVQGEETQYF
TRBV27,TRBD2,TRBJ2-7,CASSSIGGGSSYEQYF
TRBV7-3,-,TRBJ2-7,CASSSRPFYEQYF
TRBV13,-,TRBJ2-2,CASSPRHYTGELFF
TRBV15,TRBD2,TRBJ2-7,CATSIPLGLAVLQGYEQYF
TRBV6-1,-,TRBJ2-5,CVSARRLETQYF
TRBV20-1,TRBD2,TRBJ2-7,CSAFTSGASYEQYF
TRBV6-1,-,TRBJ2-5,CASRMTGQETQYF
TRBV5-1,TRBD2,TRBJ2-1,CASKAGGNYNEQFF
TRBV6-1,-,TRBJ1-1,CASSAFGVGTIEAFF
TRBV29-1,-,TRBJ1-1,CSAGGVGYTEAFF
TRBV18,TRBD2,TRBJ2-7,CASSPGGSLSSYEQYF
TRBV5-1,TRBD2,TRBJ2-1,CASSWTSGRSDEQFF
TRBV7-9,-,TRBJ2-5,CASRSTGEETQYF
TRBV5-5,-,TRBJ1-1,CASSSDSFTEAFF
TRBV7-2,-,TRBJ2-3,CASRPLGNPQYF
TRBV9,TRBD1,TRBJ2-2,CASSVGTGSAGELFF
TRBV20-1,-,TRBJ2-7,CSAPEGIPPPAIYEQYF
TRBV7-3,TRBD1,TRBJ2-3,CASSSGTGSTSTDTQYF
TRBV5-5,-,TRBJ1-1,CASSLGPTADTEAFF
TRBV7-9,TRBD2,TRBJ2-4,CASAASGSYIQYF
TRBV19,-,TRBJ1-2,CASSIGAGGAGYTF
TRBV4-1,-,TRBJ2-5,CASSQDLGSQETQYF
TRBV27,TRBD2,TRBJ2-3,CASSSLRLAGASDTQYF
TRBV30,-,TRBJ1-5,CAWSDSSNQPQHF
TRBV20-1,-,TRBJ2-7,CSASTANRAAEQYF
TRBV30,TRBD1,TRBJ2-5,CAWSPGQGDQETQYF